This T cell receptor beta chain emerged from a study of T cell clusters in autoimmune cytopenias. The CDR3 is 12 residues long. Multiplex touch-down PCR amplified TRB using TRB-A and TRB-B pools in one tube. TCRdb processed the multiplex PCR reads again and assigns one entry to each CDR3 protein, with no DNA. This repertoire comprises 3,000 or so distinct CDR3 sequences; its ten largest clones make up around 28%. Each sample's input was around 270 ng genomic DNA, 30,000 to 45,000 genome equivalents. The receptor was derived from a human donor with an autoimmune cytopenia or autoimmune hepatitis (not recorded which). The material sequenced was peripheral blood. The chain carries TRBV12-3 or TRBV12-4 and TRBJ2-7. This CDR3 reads CASSLQDYEQYF.